A selection of T cell receptor beta chains follows, all from one sample in a study of identical twins. TCRdb ran MiXCR on the 5' RACE reads and lists one entry per CDR3 protein. The sample carries a few hundred thousand distinct CDR3 sequences, 9.6% recorded once. The sample also formed part of further work on yellow fever vaccine responses in identical twins.

The sequenced sample consisted of PBMCs. These receptors all come from a woman between 18 and 29 years old in good health. CDR3s include the opening cysteine and the closing phenylalanine or tryptophan. The D gene is left open where the match is weak. Size values are once, few and many counts, or a class for expanded clones, and some rows have none.

J,V,size,D,DNA,CDR3
TRBJ2-7,TRBV24-1,NA,NA,TGTGCCACCAGTGAGGGCGGGACATACTCCTACGAGCAGTACTTC,CATSEGGTYSYEQYF
TRBJ2-5,TRBV27,many,NA,TGTGCCAGCAAGGTCGGGGGAAGAGAGACCCAGTACTTC,CASKVGGRETQYF
TRBJ2-2,TRBV29-1,many,TRBD2,TGCAGCGCCGGGGGGGCCATACCAATGAACACCGGGGAGCTGTTTTTT,CSAGGAIPMNTGELFF
TRBJ1-6,TRBV20-1,few,NA,TGCAGTGCTAGTGGGGCAGCTCAGCTTAATTCACCCCTCCACTTT,CSASGAAQLNSPLHF
TRBJ2-3,TRBV20-1,few,NA,TGCAGTGCTAGAGATGCCAGCGCCTCCACAGATACGCAGTATTTT,CSARDASASTDTQYF
TRBJ2-6,TRBV6-2/TRBV6-3,few,NA,TGTGCCAGCAGTTCCCTGTTGGAGGGGGCCAACGTCCTGACTTTC,CASSSLLEGANVLTF
TRBJ2-1,TRBV4-1,NA,TRBD2,TGCGCCAGCAGCCAAGATCCAGCGGGGACCTACAATGAGCAGTTCTTC,CASSQDPAGTYNEQFF
TRBJ1-1,TRBV20-1,NA,NA,TGCAGTGCTGGCGGATCGGACGGGAACACTGAAGCTTTCTTT,CSAGGSDGNTEAFF
TRBJ2-5,TRBV6-1,NA,NA,TGTGCCAGCAGACTACCGCGGGGTGGAGGAGAGACCCAGTACTTC,CASRLPRGGGETQYF
TRBJ2-7,TRBV28,NA,TRBD1,TGTGCCAGCAGTCCGCCGACAGGGCCTTACGAGCAGTACTTC,CASSPPTGPYEQYF
TRBJ2-7,TRBV2,NA,TRBD2,TGTGCCAGCAGTGCGAGCGGGAGGGCCTCCTACGAGCAGTACTTC,CASSASGRASYEQYF
TRBJ2-1,TRBV20-1,many,NA,TGCAGTGCCCCCGGGGCGTTGTTGGGCAATGAGCAGTTCTTC,CSAPGALLGNEQFF
TRBJ2-4,TRBV30,few,NA,TGTGCCTGGAGTGTAGGATCCAAAAACATTCAGTACTTC,CAWSVGSKNIQYF
TRBJ2-1,TRBV12-3/TRBV12-4,NA,NA,TGTGCCAGCAGTTTATCCCACGATGAGCAGTTCTTC,CASSLSHDEQFF
TRBJ2-1,TRBV25-1,few,TRBD2,TGTGCCAGCAGTGATCTAACTAGCGGGATTCTCTACAATGAGCAGTTCTTC,CASSDLTSGILYNEQFF